These T cell receptor beta chains were read from a single sample in a study of blood T cell repertoires in COVID-19. Generated by immunoSEQ multiplex PCR, the TCRdb table keeps only in-frame clones and is missing some. Of under 250,000 clones listed, 80% to 90% are singletons. The sample was peripheral blood. The receptors stem from an elderly man with acute or convalescent COVID-19. Both conserved end residues are part of each CDR3. Rows give clone size only sometimes, using once, few, many, or a class for an expanded clone.

.,TRBV4-1,TRBJ1-2,CASNQVRGYYGYTF
.,TRBV4-3,TRBJ2-1,CASSQDPRRGGRNEQFF
.,TRBV7-2,TRBJ1-6,CASSFMQGADSPLHF
.,TRBV25-1,TRBJ2-2,CASRGGSLGTGELFF
.,TRBV19,TRBJ2-5,CASSMGGGEETQYF
.,TRBV7-9,TRBJ2-2,CASSLLTGELFF
.,TRBV15,TRBJ1-2,CATSRDLQGSYGYTF
.,TRBV27,TRBJ2-1,CASSLGVGVSGGSHEQFF
.,TRBV7-2,TRBJ2-3,CASSLRPSGGSDTQYF
.,TRBV27,TRBJ1-3,CASSSGLYSGNTIYF
.,TRBV4-2,TRBJ1-4,CASSPSNEKLFF
once,TRBV11-2,TRBJ1-4,CASSFTGGVEKLFF
.,TRBV10-3,TRBJ2-1,CAISPRPGTYNEQFF
.,TRBV6-2/TRBV6-3,TRBJ1-1,CASSTPGQAPRTEAFF
.,TRBV7-8,TRBJ2-3,CASSKLDSSTDTQYF
.,TRBV11-2,TRBJ2-5,CASSRGGSRETQYF
once,TRBV18,TRBJ1-5,CASSGTNQPQHF
.,TRBV10-1,TRBJ1-2,CASSDRGYRGAGYTF
.,TRBV5-5,TRBJ2-7,CASSQQQPPYEQYF
.,TRBV6-6,TRBJ2-4,CASSYGRGRDIQYF
.,TRBV10-3,TRBJ1-2,CAISESDRGYGYTF
.,TRBV7-2,TRBJ1-3,CASSHRISGNTIYF
once,TRBV25-1,TRBJ2-7,CASSEVGQAYEQYF
.,TRBV5-1,TRBJ1-5,CASSLAGEDNQPQHF
.,TRBV28,TRBJ1-1,CASSLGHGGLSAFF
.,TRBV21-1,TRBJ2-7,CASSKARFRQGDYEQYF
.,TRBV7-3,TRBJ1-1,CASSPQGGGVTEAFF
.,TRBV27,TRBJ2-1,CASSPPAGYFHNEQFF
.,TRBV7-2,TRBJ1-5,CASSLGQGNQPQHF
.,TRBV19,TRBJ2-7,CASSIDPGTASYEQYF
.,TRBV24-1,TRBJ2-5,CATSDSQGRWETQYF